Below are 25 T cell receptor beta chains sequenced from a single sample in a study of blood T cell repertoires in COVID-19. Produced via immunoSEQ multiplex PCR; TCRdb's table is partial and in-frame only. The repertoire holds a few hundred thousand clones, with roughly four fifths as singletons. The sequenced sample consisted of peripheral blood. Receptors originate from a person aged 65-85 years with COVID-19, enrolled during active disease.

The chain links TRBV28 to TRBJ1-2; D perhaps matches TRBD1 (6 bases). There are 15 residues in the CDR3. Germline lookup yields CDR1 MDHEN and CDR2 SYDVKM. V lost 5 bases and J lost 6, with 19 bases in between. CDR3 sequence: CASSENTVRGHGYTF. The CDR3, as DNA: TGTGCCAGCAGTGAAAACACCGTCAGGGGCCATGGCTACACCTTC.

This chain uses TRBV19 with TRBJ2-5; tentative D call: TRBD1 (6 bases). The CDR3 loop spans 13 amino acids. V lost 9 bases and J 4 bases, leaving 15 bases between the germline ends. CDR1 and CDR2 from the germline V gene are LNHDA and SQIVND (reference sequence). The CDR3, as DNA: TGTGCCAGCTCCCGGGTGGGGGCAGAGACCCAGTACTTC. Residues: CASSRVGAETQYF.

The chain is built from TRBV19 and TRBJ1-3; tentative D call: TRBD1 (6 bases). The CDR3 loop spans 15 amino acids. CDR1 and CDR2 (germline): LNHDA, SQIVND (reference sequence). Trimming stripped 8 bases from V and 3 bases from J, with 17 bases between. CDR3 amino acids: CASGYRAGSGNTIYF. The CDR3, as DNA: TGTGCCAGTGGATACAGGGCTGGAAGTGGAAACACCATATATTTT.

On this clone itself: In the same sample, other DNA sequences code for this CDR3. V gene TRBV27 combines with J gene TRBJ1-6; TRBD1 matches 7 bases. The J segment lost 6 bases and the V segment lost 5 bases, leaving 4 bases of the junction unmatched. The germline gives CDR1 MNHEY, CDR2 SMNVEV (reference sequence). This CDR3 contains 14 residues. The CDR3 protein is CASSRGQINSPLHF. Here the CDR3 DNA reads TGTGCCAGCAGTAGGGGACAGATTAATTCACCCCTCCACTTT.

As to this clone: Distinct nucleotide sequences in the sample also encode this CDR3. The chain carries TRBV15 and TRBJ1-4; TRBD1 matches at 7 bases. The CDR3 contains 15 residues. The J segment lost 2 bases and the V segment lost 3 bases, leaving 3 bases of the junction unmatched. Germline V gene data show CDR1 as LNHNV and CDR2 as YYDKDF (reference sequence). The CDR3 protein is CATSSRGSTNEKLFF. The CDR3 DNA follows: TGTGCCACCAGCAGCAGGGGGTCCACTAATGAAAAACTGTTTTTT.

The V gene is TRBV4-3, the J gene TRBJ1-5; the D is unclear. Germline V gene lookup returns CDR1 LGHNA and CDR2 YSLEER. The CDR3 length is 15 residues. Between the trimmed V and J ends, which lost 0 bases and 0 bases, there was a span of 6 bases. The CDR3: CASSQDGGSNQPQHF. CDR3 bases: TGCGCCAGCAGCCAAGATGGCGGTAGCAATCAGCCCCAGCATTTT.

The chain employs TRBV5-1 and TRBJ2-1, with D possibly being TRBD2 (6 bases). V lost 1 base and J lost 4, with 15 bases in between. From germline, CDR1 is SGHRS and CDR2 YFSETQ. CDR3 length: 16 amino acids. In DNA, the CDR3 is TGCGCCAGCAGCTTGACTAGCCGGCAAGCGTACAATGAGCAGTTCTTC. Translation gives CASSLTSRQAYNEQFF.

This sequence joins TRBV27 and TRBJ1-5; 10 nucleotides agree with TRBD1. The germline gives CDR1 MNHEY, CDR2 SMNVEV (reference sequence). J was trimmed by 6 bases and V by 5 bases; bases with no gene match: 10. CDR3 length: 16 amino acids. This CDR3 is CASSPAGQGVSQPQHF. The CDR3 DNA reads TGTGCCAGCAGTCCCGCCGGACAGGGGGTAAGTCAGCCCCAGCATTTT.

The chain links TRBV7-2 to TRBJ2-1; 10 bases are a match to TRBD2. The CDR3 covers 17 residues. V was clipped by 2 bases and J by 3 bases; unmatched bases: 7. Germline lookup yields CDR1 SGHTA and CDR2 FQGNSA. The CDR3 protein is CASSLYPSGGFYNEQFF. The CDR3 DNA is TGTGCCAGCAGCTTATATCCTAGCGGGGGTTTCTACAATGAGCAGTTCTTC.

The V and J genes are TRBV7-2 and TRBJ2-1; 7 nucleotides align to TRBD1. In germline, CDR1 is SGHTA, CDR2 FQGNSA. The V segment lost 6 bases and the J segment 10 bases; nucleotides outside the gene matches: 12. CDR3 size: 14 residues. The CDR3 here is CASSRTGRTGEQFF. The CDR3 nucleotides read TGTGCCAGCAGTAGGACAGGAAGGACGGGAGAGCAGTTCTTC. Together with reference TRBV7-2 and TRBJ2-1, the CDR3 gives the full variable domain: GAGVSQSPSNKVTEKGKDVELRCDPISGHTALYWYRQSLGQGLEFLIYFQGNSAPDKSGLPSDRFSAERTGGSVSTLTIQRTQQEDSAVYLCASSRTGRTGEQFFGPGTRLTVL.

This clone has more than one count but fewer than ten. The CDR3 spells CASSSPGGGRTDTQYF. The CDR3 DNA is TGTGCCAGCAGCTCCCCCGGGGGTGGACGCACAGATACGCAGTATTTT. The chain links TRBV5-4 to TRBJ2-3; TRBD2 is a possible D gene (6 bases). The CDR3 spans 16 residues. Trimming cost V 3 bases and J 1 base, with 15 bases left between them. The germline CDR1 and CDR2 sequences are SGHNT and YYREEE (reference sequence). The whole variable domain, remainder taken from reference TRBV5-4 and TRBJ2-3, is ETGVTQSPTHLIKTRGQQVTLRCSSQSGHNTVSWYQQALGQGPQFIFQYYREEENGRGNFPPRFSGLQFPNYSSELNVNALELDDSALYLCASSSPGGGRTDTQYFGPGTRLTVL.

This clone was observed a few times. The CDR3 loop is CASSKTHRDRVIGETQYF. CDR3 bases: TGTGCCAGCAGCAAAACTCACCGGGACAGGGTAATTGGAGAGACCCAGTACTTC. The V call is TRBV5-5, the J call TRBJ2-5, with 9 bases lining up with TRBD1. Looked up from germline, CDR1 is SGHKS and CDR2 is YYEKEE (reference sequence). This CDR3 is built from 18 residues. V trimming: 4 bases; J trimming: 4 bases; junction bases outside the gene matches: 17. Filled out from reference TRBV5-5 and TRBJ2-5, the complete variable domain reads DAGVTQSPTHLIKTRGQQVTLRCSPISGHKSVSWYQQVLGQGPQFIFQYYEKEERGRGNFPDRFSARQFPNYSSELNVNALLLGDSALYLCASSKTHRDRVIGETQYFGPGTRLLVL.

CDR3 protein: CASRKQGGAGNTIYF. The CDR3 DNA sequence: TGCGCCAGCAGAAAACAGGGCGGTGCTGGAAACACCATATATTTT. The gene calls are TRBV4-1 and TRBJ1-3; D is perhaps TRBD1 (6 bases). Germline CDR1 is MGHRA and CDR2 is YSYEKL. Trimming pared 6 bases from V and 2 bases from J, leaving 14 bases between. The CDR3 covers 15 residues.

The V call is TRBV4-1, the J call TRBJ1-2; D perhaps matches TRBD1 (6 bases). From germline, CDR1 is MGHRA and CDR2 YSYEKL. The CDR3 length is 16 residues. V was shortened by 9 bases and J by 0 bases, with 20 bases between the two germline ends. CDR3: CASTRTVEQANYGYTF. CDR3 bases: TGCGCCAGTACTAGGACAGTCGAACAAGCTAACTATGGCTACACCTTC.

The chain employs TRBV7-9 and TRBJ1-2; TRBD1 agrees at 9 bases. Germline-derived CDR1 and CDR2 are SEHNR and FQNEAQ (reference sequence). V trimming: 5 bases; J trimming: 5 bases; junction bases outside the gene matches: 15. The CDR3 is made up of 17 amino acids. The CDR3 protein is CASSASRNRGRVYGYTF. CDR3 DNA: TGTGCCAGCAGCGCCTCTCGAAACAGGGGGCGCGTTTATGGCTACACCTTC.

The rearrangement uses TRBV21-1 and TRBJ2-7; the DNA was not compared with TRBD2, the D call given in the table. TRBV21-1 is labeled a pseudogene. This CDR3 is 14 amino acids long. DNA of the CDR3: TGTGCCAGCAGCAAAGGGGAGAAATCCTACGAGCAGTACTTC. Residues: CASSKGEKSYEQYF.

This chain joins TRBV28 and TRBJ2-1; maybe TRBD1 (6 bases). Deletions cut 2 bases from V and 2 bases from J, with 22 bases between. The germline V gene encodes CDR1 MDHEN and CDR2 SYDVKM. CDR3 size: 19 residues. The CDR3 bases are TGTGCCAGCAGTTTACCCCCTCAACCGCCAGACAGGACCTACAATGAGCAGTTCTTC. The encoded protein is CASSLPPQPPDRTYNEQFF.

This chain links TRBV29-1 with TRBJ1-2; 9 bases map to TRBD1. The length of the CDR3 is 15 residues. The V gene end was trimmed by 3 bases and the J gene end by 4 bases; junction bases not matched to a gene: 9. Germline V lookup: CDR1 SQVTM, CDR2 ANQGSEA. The CDR3 region has the DNA TGCAGCGTTGAGGAGGGTTACAGGGGGCCCTATGGCTACACCTTC. Translation gives CSVEEGYRGPYGYTF.

The table lists this clone with a few counts. This rearrangement joins TRBV14 to TRBJ2-7, with D uncertain. Per the germline V gene, CDR1 is SGHDN and CDR2 is FVKESK. This CDR3 has 14 amino acids. The V gene lost 0 bases and the J gene lost 4 bases, with 10 bases spanning the gap. CDR3 in DNA: TGTGCCAGCAGCCAAGATTGGCCCGAATACGAGCAGTACTTC. Protein: CASSQDWPEYEQYF.

The chain uses TRBV27 and TRBJ2-7, with D possibly TRBD1 on 5 matching bases. Germline V gene lookup returns CDR1 MNHEY and CDR2 SMNVEV (reference sequence). Trimming removed 8 bases from V and 6 bases from J, with 23 bases in between. The CDR3 runs to 15 residues. The CDR3 nucleotides are TGTGCCAGCCGCAGGGTGGCCCAGGATTATCCCGAGCAGTACTTC. Translated: CASRRVAQDYPEQYF.

The chain links TRBV6-6 to TRBJ1-3; D not certain. The CDR3 totals 16 residues. Trimming removed 2 bases at V and 1 base at J, with 12 bases between. Germline V gives CDR1 MNHNY, CDR2 SVGAGI (reference sequence). Here the CDR3 DNA reads TGTGCCAGCAGTTACGGGTTTGGAGGTTCTGGAAACACCATATATTTT. This encodes CASSYGFGGSGNTIYF.

V gene TRBV5-4 combines with J gene TRBJ2-7; 11 bases map to TRBD1. CDR1 SGHNT and CDR2 YYREEE come from the germline V gene (reference sequence). After removal of 3 bases from V and 4 bases from J, the junction contained 6 bases not matched to a gene. CDR3 length: 15 residues. The chain's CDR3 is CASSYGTGGYYEQYF. CDR3 nucleotides: TGTGCCAGCAGCTACGGGACAGGGGGTTATTACGAGCAGTACTTC.

This clone has a single count. The chain employs TRBV9 and TRBJ1-1, with D unresolved. This CDR3 spans 14 amino acids. The ends were cut back, 0 bases at V and 1 base at J, with 7 bases in the middle. CDR1 and CDR2 from the germline V gene are SGDLS and YYNGEE. CDR3 residues: CASSVDSWNTEAFF. The CDR3 region has the DNA TGTGCCAGCAGCGTAGATTCTTGGAACACTGAAGCTTTCTTT. Using reference TRBV9 and TRBJ1-1 for the parts outside the CDR3, the full variable domain is DSGVTQTPKHLITATGQRVTLRCSPRSGDLSVYWYQQSLDQGLQFLIQYYNGEERAKGNILERFSAQQFPDLHSELNLSSLELGDSALYFCASSVDSWNTEAFFGQGTRLTVV.

The chain combines TRBV29-1 with TRBJ2-5; weak D call: TRBD2 (6 bases). CDR1 is SQVTM, CDR2 ANQGSEA, per germline. The CDR3 totals 13 residues. V was pared by 6 bases and J by 5 bases, with 16 bases between. The CDR3, as DNA: TGCAGCGTCGCGGGACTTGTAGGGGAGACCCAGTACTTC. Protein: CSVAGLVGETQYF.

The J gene is TRBJ1-2, the V gene TRBV28; 7 bases line up with TRBD1. This CDR3 has 12 amino acids. CDR1 is MDHEN and CDR2 is SYDVKM in the germline V gene. V shed 11 bases and J 7 bases; nucleotides not matched to a gene: 10. CDR3 sequence reads: CAVSPGGAGYTF. CDR3 nucleotides: TGTGCCGTTTCCCCAGGGGGTGCTGGCTACACCTTC.